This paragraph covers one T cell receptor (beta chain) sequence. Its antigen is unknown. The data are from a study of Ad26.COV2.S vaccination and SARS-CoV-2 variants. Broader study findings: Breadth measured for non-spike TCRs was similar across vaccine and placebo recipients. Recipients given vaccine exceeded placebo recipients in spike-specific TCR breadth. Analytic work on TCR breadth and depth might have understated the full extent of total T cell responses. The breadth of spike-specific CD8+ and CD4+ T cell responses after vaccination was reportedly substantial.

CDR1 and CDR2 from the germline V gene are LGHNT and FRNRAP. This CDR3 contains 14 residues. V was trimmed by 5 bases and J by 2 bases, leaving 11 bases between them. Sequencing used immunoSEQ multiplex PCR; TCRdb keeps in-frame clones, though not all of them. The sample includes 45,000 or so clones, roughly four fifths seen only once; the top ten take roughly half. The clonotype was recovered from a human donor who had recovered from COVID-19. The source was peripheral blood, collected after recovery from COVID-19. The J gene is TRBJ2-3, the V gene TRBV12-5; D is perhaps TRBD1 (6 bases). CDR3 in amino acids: CASGEGQHTDTQYF. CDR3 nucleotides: TGTGCTAGTGGTGAAGGACAGCACACAGATACGCAGTATTTT.